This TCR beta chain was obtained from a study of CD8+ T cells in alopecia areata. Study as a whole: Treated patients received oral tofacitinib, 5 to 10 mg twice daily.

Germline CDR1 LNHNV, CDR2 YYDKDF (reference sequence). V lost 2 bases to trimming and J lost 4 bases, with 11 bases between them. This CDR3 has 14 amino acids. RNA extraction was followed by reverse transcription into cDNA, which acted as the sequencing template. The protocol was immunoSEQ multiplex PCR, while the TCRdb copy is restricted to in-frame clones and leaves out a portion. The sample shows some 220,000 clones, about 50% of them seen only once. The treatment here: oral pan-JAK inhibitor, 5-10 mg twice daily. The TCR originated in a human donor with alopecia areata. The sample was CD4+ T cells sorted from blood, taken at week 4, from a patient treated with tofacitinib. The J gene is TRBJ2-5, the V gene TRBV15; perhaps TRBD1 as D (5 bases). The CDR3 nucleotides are TGTGCCACCAGCAGATCCAGGGTGGGAGAGACCCAGTACTTC. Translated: CATSRSRVGETQYF.